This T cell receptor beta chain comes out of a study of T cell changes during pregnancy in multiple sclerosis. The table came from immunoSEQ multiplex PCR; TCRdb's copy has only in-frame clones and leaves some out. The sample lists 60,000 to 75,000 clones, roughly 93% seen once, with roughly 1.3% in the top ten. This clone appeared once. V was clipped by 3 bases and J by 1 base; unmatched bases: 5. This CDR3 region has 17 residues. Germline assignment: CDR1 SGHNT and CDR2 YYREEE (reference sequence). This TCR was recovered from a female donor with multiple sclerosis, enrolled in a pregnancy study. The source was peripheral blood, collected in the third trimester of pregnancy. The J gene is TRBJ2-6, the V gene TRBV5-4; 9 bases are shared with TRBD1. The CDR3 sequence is CASSSGQGKSGANVLTF. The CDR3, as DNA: TGTGCCAGCAGCTCCGGACAGGGGAAATCTGGGGCCAACGTCCTGACTTTC.